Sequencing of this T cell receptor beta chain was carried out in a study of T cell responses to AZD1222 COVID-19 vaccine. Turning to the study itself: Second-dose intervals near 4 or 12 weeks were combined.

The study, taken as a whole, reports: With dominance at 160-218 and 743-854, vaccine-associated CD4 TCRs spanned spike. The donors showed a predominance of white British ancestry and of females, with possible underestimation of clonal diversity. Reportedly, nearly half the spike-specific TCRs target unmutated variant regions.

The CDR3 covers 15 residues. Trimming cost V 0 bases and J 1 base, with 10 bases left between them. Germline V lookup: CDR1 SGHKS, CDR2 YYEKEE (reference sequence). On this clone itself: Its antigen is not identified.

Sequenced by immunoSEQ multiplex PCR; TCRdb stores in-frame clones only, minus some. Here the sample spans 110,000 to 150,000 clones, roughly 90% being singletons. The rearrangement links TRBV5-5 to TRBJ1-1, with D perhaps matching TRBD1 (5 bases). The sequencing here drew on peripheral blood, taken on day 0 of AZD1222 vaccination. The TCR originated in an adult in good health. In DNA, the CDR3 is TGTGCCAGCAGCTTGGATCCAGGGCAGAACACTGAAGCTTTCTTT. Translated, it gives CASSLDPGQNTEAFF.